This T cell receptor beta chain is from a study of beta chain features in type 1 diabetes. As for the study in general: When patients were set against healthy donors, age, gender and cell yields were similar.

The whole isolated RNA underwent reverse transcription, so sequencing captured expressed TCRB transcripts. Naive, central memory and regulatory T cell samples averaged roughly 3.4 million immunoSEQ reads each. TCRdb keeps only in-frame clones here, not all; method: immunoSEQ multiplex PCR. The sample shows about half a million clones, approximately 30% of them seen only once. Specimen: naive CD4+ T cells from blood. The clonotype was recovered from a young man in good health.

The CDR3 region is CSVGESDTEAFF. In DNA form, the CDR3 reads TGCAGCGTTGGGGAAAGCGACACTGAAGCTTTCTTT. The J gene is TRBJ1-1, the V gene TRBV29-1; no definite D call. The CDR3 totals 12 residues. CDR1 SQVTM and CDR2 ANQGSEA come from the germline V gene. V dropped 4 bases and J dropped 3 bases, with 9 bases sitting between them.